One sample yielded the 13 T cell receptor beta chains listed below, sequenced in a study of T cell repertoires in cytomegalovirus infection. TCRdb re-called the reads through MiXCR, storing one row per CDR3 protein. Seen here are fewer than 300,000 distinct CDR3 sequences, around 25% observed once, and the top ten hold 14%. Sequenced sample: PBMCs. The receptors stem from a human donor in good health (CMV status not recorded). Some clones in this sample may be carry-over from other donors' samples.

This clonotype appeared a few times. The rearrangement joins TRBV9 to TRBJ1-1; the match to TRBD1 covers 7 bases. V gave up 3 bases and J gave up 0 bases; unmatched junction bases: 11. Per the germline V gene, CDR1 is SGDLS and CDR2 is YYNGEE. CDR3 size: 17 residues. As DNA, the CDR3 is TGTGCCAGCAGCGCCCGGGACAGACCAAGAATGAACACTGAAGCTTTCTTT. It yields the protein CASSARDRPRMNTEAFF.

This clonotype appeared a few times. CDR3 sequence reads: CASSLAVTYNEQFF. The CDR3 DNA reads TGTGCCAGCAGCTTGGCTGTGACCTACAATGAGCAGTTCTTC. This chain links TRBV5-6 with TRBJ2-1, with no clear D. This CDR3 region has 14 residues. From germline, CDR1 is SGHDT and CDR2 YYEEEE. Trimming pared 0 bases from V and 2 bases from J, leaving 6 bases between.

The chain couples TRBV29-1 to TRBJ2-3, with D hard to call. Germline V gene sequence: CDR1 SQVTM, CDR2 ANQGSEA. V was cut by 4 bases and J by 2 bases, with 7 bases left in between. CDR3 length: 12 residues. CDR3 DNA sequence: TGCAGCGTTGGTCTGGACACAGATACGCAGTATTTT. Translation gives CSVGLDTDTQYF.

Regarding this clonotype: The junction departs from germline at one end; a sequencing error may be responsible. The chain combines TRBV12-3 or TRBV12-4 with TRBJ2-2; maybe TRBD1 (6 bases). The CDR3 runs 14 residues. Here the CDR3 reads CASSFRTVTRELFF. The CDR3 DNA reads TGTGCCAGCAGTTTCAGGACAGTCACCCGGGAGCTGTTTTTT.

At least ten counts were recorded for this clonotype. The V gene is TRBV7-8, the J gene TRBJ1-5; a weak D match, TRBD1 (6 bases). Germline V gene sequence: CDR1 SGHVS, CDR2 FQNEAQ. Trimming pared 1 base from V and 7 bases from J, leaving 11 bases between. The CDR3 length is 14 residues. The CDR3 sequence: CASSLVGGGQPQHF. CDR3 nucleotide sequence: TGTGCCAGCAGCTTAGTGGGAGGGGGGCAGCCCCAGCATTTT. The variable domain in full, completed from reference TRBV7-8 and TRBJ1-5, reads GAGVSQSPRYKVAKRGQDVALRCDPISGHVSLFWYQQALGQGPEFLTYFQNEAQLDKSGLPSDRFFAERPEGSVSTLKIQRTQQEDSAVYLCASSLVGGGQPQHFGDGTRLSIL.

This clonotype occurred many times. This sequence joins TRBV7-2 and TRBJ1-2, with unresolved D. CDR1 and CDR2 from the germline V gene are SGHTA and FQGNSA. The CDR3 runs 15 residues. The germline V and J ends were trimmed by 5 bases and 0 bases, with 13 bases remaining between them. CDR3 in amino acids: CASSPGGVPNYGYTF. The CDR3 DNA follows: TGTGCCAGCAGCCCCGGCGGGGTGCCTAACTATGGCTACACCTTC.

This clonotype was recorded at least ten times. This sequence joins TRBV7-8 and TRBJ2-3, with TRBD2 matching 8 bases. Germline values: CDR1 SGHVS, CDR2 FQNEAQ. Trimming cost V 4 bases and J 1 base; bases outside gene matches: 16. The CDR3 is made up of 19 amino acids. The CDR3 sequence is CASSSLETSDFIGTDTQYF. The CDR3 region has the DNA TGTGCCAGCAGCTCATTAGAGACTAGCGATTTTATTGGCACAGATACGCAGTATTTT.

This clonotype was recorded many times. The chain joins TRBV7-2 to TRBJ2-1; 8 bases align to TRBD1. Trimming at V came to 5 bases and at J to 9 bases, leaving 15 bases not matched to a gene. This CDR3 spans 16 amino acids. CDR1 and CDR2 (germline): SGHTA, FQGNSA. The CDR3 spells CASSEGVRGQAGEQFF. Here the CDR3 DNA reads TGTGCCAGCAGCGAAGGGGTCAGGGGGCAGGCCGGTGAGCAGTTCTTC.

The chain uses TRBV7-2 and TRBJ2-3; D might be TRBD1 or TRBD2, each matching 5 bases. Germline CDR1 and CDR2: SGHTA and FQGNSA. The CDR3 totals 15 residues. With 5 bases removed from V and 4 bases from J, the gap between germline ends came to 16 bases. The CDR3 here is CASSRRAGSADTQYF. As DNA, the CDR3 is TGTGCCAGCAGCCGGCGGGCAGGGAGCGCAGATACGCAGTATTTT.

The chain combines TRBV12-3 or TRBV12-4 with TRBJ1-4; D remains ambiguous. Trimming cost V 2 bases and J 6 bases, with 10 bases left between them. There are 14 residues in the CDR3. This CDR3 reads CASSLNGLDEKLFF. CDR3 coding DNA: TGTGCCAGCAGTTTAAATGGTCTCGATGAAAAACTGTTTTTT.

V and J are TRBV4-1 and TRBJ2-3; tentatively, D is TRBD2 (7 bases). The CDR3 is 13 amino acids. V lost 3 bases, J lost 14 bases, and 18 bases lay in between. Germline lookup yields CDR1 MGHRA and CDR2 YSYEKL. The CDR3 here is CASSQGRTRGRYF. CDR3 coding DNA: TGCGCCAGCAGCCAGGGTCGGACGCGGGGGCGGTATTTT.

CDR3 bases: TGCGCCACCAGTGAGGGTGCGCGCACTGAAGCTTTCTTT. This encodes CATSEGARTEAFF. This chain connects TRBV5-1 to TRBJ1-1; D is uncertain. Trimming removed 9 bases at V and 4 bases at J, with 16 bases between. The germline gives CDR1 SGHRS, CDR2 YFSETQ. This CDR3 spans 13 amino acids. Combining the CDR3 with reference TRBV5-1 and TRBJ1-1 gives the whole variable domain KAGVTQTPRYLIKTRGQQVTLSCSPISGHRSVSWYQQTPGQGLQFLFEYFSETQRNKGNFPGRFSGRQFSNSRSEMNVSTLELGDSALYLCATSEGARTEAFFGQGTRLTVV.

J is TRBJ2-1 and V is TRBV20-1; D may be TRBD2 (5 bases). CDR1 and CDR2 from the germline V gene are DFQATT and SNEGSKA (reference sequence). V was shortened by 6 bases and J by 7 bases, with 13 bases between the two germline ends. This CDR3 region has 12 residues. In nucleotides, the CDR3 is TGCAGTGCACTAGTGGGTCCGAATGAGCAGTTCTTC. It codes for CSALVGPNEQFF.